This T cell receptor (beta chain) was found in a study of control samples from healthy donors and cancer patients (dated by TCRdb to 2018 to 2021). The library was obtained by the immunoSEQ multiplex PCR assay. Imported from immuneACCESS, the table was reduced by TCRdb to in-frame sequences with V and J called. These copies leave out some clones; in studies compared against another copy, an unresolved V gene accounts for under half, and the cause of the remainder is not known. This sample holds 100,000 or so clones; 86% were observed only once. The top ten constitute 1.3% of the sample. With regard to this clone: Its binding antigen is unknown. Base qualities were left out, and no much larger clone turns up one base away.

The germline ends are 9 bases apart after V is trimmed by 6 bases and J by 7 bases. The germline V gene (reference sequence) sets CDR1 to LNHDA and CDR2 to SQIVND. CDR3 length: 11 amino acids, cysteine to phenylalanine. This entry keeps only the CDR3 DNA: 33 bases, framed from base 1. The sample consisted of blood. The rearranged chain carries TRBV19 and TRBJ1-2; no D gene can be assigned with confidence. The TCR sequence derives from a woman between 50 and 59 years old in good health. The DNA reads TGTGCCAGTAGAGTGGGATCTGGCTACACCTTC. Its protein product is CASRVGSGYTF.